The clone carrying this TCR beta chain was counted between two and nine times. The antigen is unknown. This sample is drawn from a study of regulatory T cells in long-lasting Graves disease. In the study overall: The criterion for persistent Graves' disease was over 5 years of antithyroid drugs with positive TSH receptor antibodies. Findings and limits, study-wide: Persistent Graves' patients showed a TCR diversity that was lower than that of newly diagnosed ones. It was in persistent disease that TRBV28, TRBJ1-2 and TRBJ2-5 were favored.

This CDR3 contains 16 residues. Losses at the gene ends were 1 base for V and 2 bases for J; bases not matched to a gene: 6. Germline CDR1 and CDR2: SGHTA and FQGNSA. The time point denotes: persistent/refractory GD, antithyroid drugs over 5 years with positive TRAb. The TCR library used RNA extracted from PBMCs. Library construction for TCR beta used iRepertoire HTBI primers and Arm-PCR of CDR3 regions. TCRdb re-derived calls from the multiplex PCR reads in MiXCR, one entry per CDR3 protein. The data show 350,000 to 450,000 distinct CDR3 sequences, less than 25% seen once. The clonotype was recovered from a female donor with Graves disease. The sequencing here drew on peripheral blood mononuclear cells (PBMCs), taken when the disease was refractory, from a patient treated with antithyroid drugs. The chain couples TRBV7-2 to TRBJ2-3, with 7 bases that match TRBD2. CDR3 amino acids: CASSLDSGLNTDTQYF. CDR3 DNA sequence: TGTGCCAGCAGCTTAGATAGCGGGCTCAACACAGATACGCAGTATTTT.